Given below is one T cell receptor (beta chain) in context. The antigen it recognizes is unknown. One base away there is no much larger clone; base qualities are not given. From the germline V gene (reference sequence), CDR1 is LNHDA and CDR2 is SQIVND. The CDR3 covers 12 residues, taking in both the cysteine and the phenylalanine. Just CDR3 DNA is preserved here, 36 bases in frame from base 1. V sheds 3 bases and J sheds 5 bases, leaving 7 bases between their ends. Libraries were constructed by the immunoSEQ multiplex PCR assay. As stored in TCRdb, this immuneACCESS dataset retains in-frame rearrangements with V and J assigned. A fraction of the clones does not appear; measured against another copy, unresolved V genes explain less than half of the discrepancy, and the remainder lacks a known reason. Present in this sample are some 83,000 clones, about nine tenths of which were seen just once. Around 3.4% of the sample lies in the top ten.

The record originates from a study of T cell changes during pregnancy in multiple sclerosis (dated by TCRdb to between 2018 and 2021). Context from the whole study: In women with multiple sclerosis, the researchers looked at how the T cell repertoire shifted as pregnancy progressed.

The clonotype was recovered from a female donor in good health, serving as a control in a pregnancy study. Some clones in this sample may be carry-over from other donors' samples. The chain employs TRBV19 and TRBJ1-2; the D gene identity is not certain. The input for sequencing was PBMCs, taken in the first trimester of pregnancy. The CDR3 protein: CASSMSFYGYTF. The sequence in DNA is TGTGCCAGTAGTATGTCCTTTTATGGCTACACCTTC.